This TCR beta chain was sequenced for a study of blood T cell repertoires in COVID-19. Across the study: Whether acute or convalescent, the COVID-19 samples came from the United States, Italy and Spain. The analysed material was cDNA or gDNA that came from T cells, B-cell-depleted T cells, or PBMCs.

Original handling: Using reference gene primer amplification, nucleated cell counts were estimated. Measured with immunoSEQ multiplex PCR; TCRdb has only the in-frame clones, and not every one. V, J and clone size are taken as reported in that table, and D and trimming were inferred from the DNA itself. The table lists 300,000 to 450,000 clones, roughly 90% of them singletons. This clone was seen more than once but under ten times. One Seattle source followed patients from active infection through their disease course. V trimming: 7 bases; J trimming: 1 base; junction bases outside the gene matches: 2. CDR1 is GTSNPN and CDR2 is SVGIG in the germline V gene (reference sequence). This CDR3 has 12 amino acids.

This TCR came from a woman aged 25 to 39 with COVID-19, enrolled during active disease. The sequenced sample was peripheral blood. The V call is TRBV30, the J call TRBJ1-1, with TRBD1 matching over 8 bases. The CDR3 DNA reads as TGTGCCTCGGACAGGGCGAACACTGAAGCTTTCTTT. This encodes CASDRANTEAFF.